A single T cell receptor (beta chain) is shown here with its context. The data belong to a study of blood T cell repertoires in COVID-19. At the level of the study: Samples representing acute and convalescent COVID-19 were sourced from the United States, Italy and Spain.

The CDR3 runs to 16 residues. The ends lost 4 bases at V and 2 bases at J; junction bases unmatched: 6. In germline, CDR1 is WNHNN, CDR2 SYGVQD (reference sequence). Authors' processing steps: By means of reference gene primer amplification, nucleated cell counts were estimated. Sequenced by immunoSEQ multiplex PCR; TCRdb stores in-frame clones only, minus some. Clone size and V and J calls were adopted from that table, with D and trimming inferred from the DNA. Here the sample spans roughly 220,000 clones, around 87% being singletons. The genes are TRBV10-1 and TRBJ2-3; 10 bases align to TRBD2. The sample was PBMCs or T cells enriched from blood (not recorded which). The TCR originated in a young woman in a cohort exposed to, infected with or recovered from COVID-19 (not recorded which). The CDR3 region has the DNA TGCGCCAGCAGTGTGGCTAGCGGGGGATTCACAGATACGCAGTATTTT. Translating it yields CASSVASGGFTDTQYF.